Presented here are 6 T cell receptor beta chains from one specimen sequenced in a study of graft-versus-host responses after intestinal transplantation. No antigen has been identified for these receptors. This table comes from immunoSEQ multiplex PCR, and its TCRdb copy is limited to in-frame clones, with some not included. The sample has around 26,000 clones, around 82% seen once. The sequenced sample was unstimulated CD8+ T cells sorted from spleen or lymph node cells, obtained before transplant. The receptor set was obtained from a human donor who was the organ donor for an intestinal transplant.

The CDR3 coding sequence is TGTGCCAGTAGTACAACAGGGGGCGCTTTCTTT. Translation: CASSTTGGAFF. The V gene is TRBV19, the J gene TRBJ1-1; 9 bases are shared with TRBD1. This CDR3 has 11 amino acids. Germline loops: CDR1 LNHDA, CDR2 SQIVND (reference sequence). Trimming removed 4 bases from V and 11 bases from J; junction bases left unmatched: 2.

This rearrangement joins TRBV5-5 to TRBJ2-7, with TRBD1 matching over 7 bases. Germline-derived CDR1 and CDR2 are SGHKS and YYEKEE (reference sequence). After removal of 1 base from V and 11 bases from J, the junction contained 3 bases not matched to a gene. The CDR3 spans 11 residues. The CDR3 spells CASSLTGVEYF. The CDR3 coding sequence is TGTGCCAGCAGCTTGACAGGGGTGGAGTACTTC.

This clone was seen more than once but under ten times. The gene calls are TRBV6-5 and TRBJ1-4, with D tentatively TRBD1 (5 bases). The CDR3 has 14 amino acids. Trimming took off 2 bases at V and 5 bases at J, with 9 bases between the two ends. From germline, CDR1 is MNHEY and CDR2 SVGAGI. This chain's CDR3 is CASSYGTPNEKLFF. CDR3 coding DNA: TGTGCCAGCAGTTACGGGACTCCAAATGAAAAACTGTTTTTT.

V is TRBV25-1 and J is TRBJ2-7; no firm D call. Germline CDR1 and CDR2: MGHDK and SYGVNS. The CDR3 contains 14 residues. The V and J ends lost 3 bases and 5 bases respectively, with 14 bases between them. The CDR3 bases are TGTGCCAGCAGTGAGTCGGCGGCTTACCACGAGCAGTACTTC. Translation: CASSESAAYHEQYF.

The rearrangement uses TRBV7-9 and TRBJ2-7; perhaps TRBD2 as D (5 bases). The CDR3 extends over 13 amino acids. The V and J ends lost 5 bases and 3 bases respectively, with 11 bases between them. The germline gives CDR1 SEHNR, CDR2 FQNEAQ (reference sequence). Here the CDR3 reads CASSPKLGYEQYF. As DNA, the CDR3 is TGTGCCAGCAGCCCTAAACTAGGCTACGAGCAGTACTTC.

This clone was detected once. The CDR3 is CASSLVLAGGNTDTQYF. Written as DNA, the CDR3 is TGTGCCAGCAGCTTAGTGTTAGCGGGGGGTAACACAGATACGCAGTATTTT. The chain joins TRBV7-8 to TRBJ2-3; 10 nucleotides match TRBD2. The ends lost 1 base at V and 2 bases at J; junction bases unmatched: 6. Germline loops: CDR1 SGHVS, CDR2 FQNEAQ. The length of the CDR3 is 17 residues.